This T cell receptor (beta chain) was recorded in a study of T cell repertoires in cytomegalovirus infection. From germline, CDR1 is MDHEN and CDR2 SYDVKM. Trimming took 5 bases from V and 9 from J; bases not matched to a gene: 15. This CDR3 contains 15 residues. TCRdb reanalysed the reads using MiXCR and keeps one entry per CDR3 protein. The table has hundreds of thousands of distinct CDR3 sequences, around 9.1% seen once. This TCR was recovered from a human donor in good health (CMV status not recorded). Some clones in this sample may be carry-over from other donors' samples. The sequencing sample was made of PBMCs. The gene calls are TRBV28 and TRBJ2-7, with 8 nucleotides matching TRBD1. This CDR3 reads CASSPSSTGDRGQYV. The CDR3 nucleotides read TGTGCCAGCAGTCCATCGTCGACAGGGGACCGGGGGCAGTACGTC.